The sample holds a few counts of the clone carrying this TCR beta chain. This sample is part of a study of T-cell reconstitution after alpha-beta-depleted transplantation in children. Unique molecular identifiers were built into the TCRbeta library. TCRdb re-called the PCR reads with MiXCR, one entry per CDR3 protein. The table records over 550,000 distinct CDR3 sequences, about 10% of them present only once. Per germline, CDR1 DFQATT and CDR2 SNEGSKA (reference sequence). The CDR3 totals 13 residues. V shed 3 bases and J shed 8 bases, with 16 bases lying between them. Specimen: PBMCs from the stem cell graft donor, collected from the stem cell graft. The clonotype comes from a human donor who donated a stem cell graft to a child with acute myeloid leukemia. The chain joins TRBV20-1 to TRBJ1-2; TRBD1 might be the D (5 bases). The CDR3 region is CSARPGREGGYTF. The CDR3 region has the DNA TGCAGTGCTAGGCCGGGCAGGGAGGGGGGCTACACCTTC.